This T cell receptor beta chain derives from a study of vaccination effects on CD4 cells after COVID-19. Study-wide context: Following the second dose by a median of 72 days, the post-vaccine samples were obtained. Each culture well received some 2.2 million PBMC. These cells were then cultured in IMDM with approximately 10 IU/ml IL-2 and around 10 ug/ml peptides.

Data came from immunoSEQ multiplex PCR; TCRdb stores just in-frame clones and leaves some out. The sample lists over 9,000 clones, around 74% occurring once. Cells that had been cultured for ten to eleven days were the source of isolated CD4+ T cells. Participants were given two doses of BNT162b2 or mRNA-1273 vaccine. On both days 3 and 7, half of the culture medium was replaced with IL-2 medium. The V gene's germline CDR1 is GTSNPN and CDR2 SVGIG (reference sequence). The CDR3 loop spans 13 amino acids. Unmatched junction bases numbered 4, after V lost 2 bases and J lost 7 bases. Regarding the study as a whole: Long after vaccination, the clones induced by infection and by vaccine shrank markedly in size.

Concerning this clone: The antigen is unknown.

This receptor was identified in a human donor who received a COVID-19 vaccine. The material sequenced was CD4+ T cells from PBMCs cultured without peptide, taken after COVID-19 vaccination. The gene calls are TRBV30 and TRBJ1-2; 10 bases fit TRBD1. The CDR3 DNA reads TGTGCCTGGAGTATAGGACAGGGGGTTGGCTACACCTTC. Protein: CAWSIGQGVGYTF.